One T cell receptor (beta chain) is described in this entry. Its cognate antigen has yet to be identified. No much larger clone is present one base from it, and per-base qualities are unavailable. To prepare the library, the immunoSEQ multiplex PCR assay was applied. The original methods were these. A statistical classification framework was built for diagnosing cytomegalovirus status from the catalog of TCR beta chain sequences. TCRdb obtained this table from immuneACCESS and retained in-frame rearrangements with V and J assigned. These tables miss some clones; where compared with another copy, unresolved V genes account for less than half of the shortfall, and the remainder is unexplained. The D gene and trimming were derived from the DNA, and the V and J assignments and clone size from that table. Counted in this sample were roughly 50,000 clones; roughly 93% of them appeared once. The ten most abundant clones make up 1.5% to 2% of the sample.

This record comes from a study of cytomegalovirus exposure and HLA in healthy donors (dated by TCRdb to 2016 to 2017). About the study as a whole: The 666 repertoires of the first cohort and the roughly 110 validation repertoires were produced on the same platform, according to a later analysis. The study aimed to test whether cataloging public T cell receptors could reveal signatures of past pathogen exposure. A separate validation cohort of more than 100 different subjects was used in addition to the approximately 700-subject first cohort. To predict cytomegalovirus infection status, the study brought together high-throughput TCR immunosequencing, statistical association of individual TCRs with disease status, and machine learning. General conclusions and limits of the study: Three of the identified cytomegalovirus-associated TCR beta chains were confirmed in vitro to be specific for cytomegalovirus antigens. In both the original and validation cohorts, the classifier was reported to diagnose cytomegalovirus status with high specificity and sensitivity. A total of roughly 160 TCR beta chains were listed by the study as associated with cytomegalovirus. A later analysis found that TCRs clustered in the first cohort also tended to co-occur in the approximately 120 validation repertoires, with just under 95% of cluster scores above 0. The validation cohort had no HLA typing available for a later analysis, so co-occurrence within that cohort was assessed over all 130 or so repertoires. Most TCR sequences were observed very rarely across donors, whereas some public TCRs were present in many individuals. According to the authors, the approach could potentially be generalized to other disease states and immunological phenotypes.

The donors belonged to the validation cohort of over a hundred subjects, which was separate from the approximately 700-subject first cohort. The CDR3 runs 14 residues from the cysteine to the phenylalanine. Left in the record is the CDR3 DNA by itself, 42 bases read in frame from the first base. CDR1 SEHNR and CDR2 FQNEAQ were looked up in the germline V gene (reference sequence). V sheds 1 base and J sheds 5 bases, leaving 11 bases between their ends. The receptor's source is a woman under 30 in good health and CMV-seropositive. What was sequenced was PBMCs. The receptor chain draws on TRBV7-9 and TRBJ2-5; the D gene is unclear. The encoded CDR3 is CASSLEVPGETQYF. The DNA sequence is as follows: TGTGCCAGCAGCTTAGAAGTTCCCGGGGAGACCCAGTACTTC. With all but the CDR3 taken from the reference TRBV7-9 and TRBJ2-5 genes, the full variable domain is: DTGVSQNPRHKITKRGQNVTFRCDPISEHNRLYWYRQTLGQGPEFLTYFQNEAQLEKSRLLSDRFSAERPKGSFSTLEIQRTEQGDSAMYLCASSLEVPGETQYFGPGTRLLVL.